One and the same sample provided the 7 T cell receptor beta chains below, sequenced in a study of early T cells in non-severe SARS-CoV-2 infection. TCRdb itself ran the 5' RACE reads through MiXCR, one entry per CDR3 protein. The sample holds around 37,000 distinct CDR3 sequences; approximately 10% are singletons and the top ten take around 12%. The specimen sequenced was whole blood. Receptor source: an adult who was a healthcare worker with PCR-confirmed SARS-CoV-2 infection or an uninfected control (not recorded which).

This clonotype turned up a few times. The J gene is TRBJ1-1, the V gene TRBV7-3; D may be TRBD1 (5 bases). The CDR3 spans 14 residues. Germline values: CDR1 SGHTA, CDR2 FQGTGA. The V end lost 5 bases, the J end lost 1 base, and 11 bases lay between the germline ends. This CDR3 reads CASSPGRSNTEAFF. CDR3 DNA sequence: TGTGCCAGCAGCCCGGGACGATCGAACACTGAAGCTTTCTTT.

The gene calls are TRBV6-2 or TRBV6-3 and TRBJ2-3, with TRBD1 matching 9 bases. J lost 4 bases, V lost 6 bases, and 11 bases had no gene match. Germline loops: CDR1 MNHEY, CDR2 SVGEGT. The CDR3 extends over 16 amino acids. CDR3 coding DNA: TGTGCCAGCAGCCAAACCGGGACAGGGTCCCCAGATACGCAGTATTTT. It yields the protein CASSQTGTGSPDTQYF.

Only a few counts were recorded for this clonotype. The chain carries TRBV14 and TRBJ2-5; 7 bases map to TRBD1. This CDR3 has 15 amino acids. Germline V gene data show CDR1 as SGHDN and CDR2 as FVKESK. Trimming cost V 4 bases and J 2 bases; bases outside gene matches: 7. The CDR3 protein is CASSPGDRAQETQYF. The CDR3 region has the DNA TGTGCCAGCAGCCCAGGAGACAGGGCACAAGAGACCCAGTACTTC. Filled out from reference TRBV14 and TRBJ2-5, the complete variable domain reads EAGVTQFPSHSVIEKGQTVTLRCDPISGHDNLYWYRRVMGKEIKFLLHFVKESKQDESGMPNNRFLAERTGGTYSTLKVQPAELEDSGVYFCASSPGDRAQETQYFGPGTRLLVL.

This clonotype showed up many times. In nucleotides, the CDR3 is TGCAGTGCTAAAGGGGGATTAAACCTAGCGGGCTACACCTTC. Protein product: CSAKGGLNLAGYTF. The chain joins TRBV20-1 to TRBJ1-2; weak D call: TRBD1 (6 bases). The V end lost 4 bases, the J end lost 8 bases, and 20 bases lay between the germline ends. The CDR3 covers 14 residues. Germline CDR1 and CDR2: DFQATT and SNEGSKA (reference sequence).

This clonotype was recorded many times. J is TRBJ1-1 and V is TRBV27, with TRBD1 as a possible D gene (6 bases). The CDR3 consists of 12 residues. Trimming took off 6 bases at V and 6 bases at J, with 11 bases between the two ends. Germline CDR1 reads MNHEY; CDR2 reads SMNVEV (reference sequence). CDR3 region: CASRRQDAEAFF. CDR3 coding DNA: TGTGCCAGCAGAAGACAGGACGCTGAAGCTTTCTTT.

There are many counts of this clonotype. The chain couples TRBV15 to TRBJ2-2, with unresolved D. CDR1 is LNHNV and CDR2 is YYDKDF in the germline V gene (reference sequence). The V end was cut by 6 bases, the J end by 8 bases, with 16 bases between. This CDR3 is 14 amino acids long. This CDR3 reads CATRDLWVGGELFF. CDR3 nucleotide sequence: TGTGCCACCAGGGATTTGTGGGTGGGAGGGGAGCTGTTTTTT.

The genes are TRBV11-2 and TRBJ2-2; 7 nucleotides match TRBD1. The CDR3 has 16 residues. After removal of 2 bases from V and 2 bases from J, the junction contained 5 bases not matched to a gene. Germline-derived CDR1 and CDR2 are SGHAT and FQNNGV. The CDR3 region has the DNA TGTGCCAGCAGCTTAATAAGGGGGCATAACACCGGGGAGCTGTTTTTT. Its protein is CASSLIRGHNTGELFF.